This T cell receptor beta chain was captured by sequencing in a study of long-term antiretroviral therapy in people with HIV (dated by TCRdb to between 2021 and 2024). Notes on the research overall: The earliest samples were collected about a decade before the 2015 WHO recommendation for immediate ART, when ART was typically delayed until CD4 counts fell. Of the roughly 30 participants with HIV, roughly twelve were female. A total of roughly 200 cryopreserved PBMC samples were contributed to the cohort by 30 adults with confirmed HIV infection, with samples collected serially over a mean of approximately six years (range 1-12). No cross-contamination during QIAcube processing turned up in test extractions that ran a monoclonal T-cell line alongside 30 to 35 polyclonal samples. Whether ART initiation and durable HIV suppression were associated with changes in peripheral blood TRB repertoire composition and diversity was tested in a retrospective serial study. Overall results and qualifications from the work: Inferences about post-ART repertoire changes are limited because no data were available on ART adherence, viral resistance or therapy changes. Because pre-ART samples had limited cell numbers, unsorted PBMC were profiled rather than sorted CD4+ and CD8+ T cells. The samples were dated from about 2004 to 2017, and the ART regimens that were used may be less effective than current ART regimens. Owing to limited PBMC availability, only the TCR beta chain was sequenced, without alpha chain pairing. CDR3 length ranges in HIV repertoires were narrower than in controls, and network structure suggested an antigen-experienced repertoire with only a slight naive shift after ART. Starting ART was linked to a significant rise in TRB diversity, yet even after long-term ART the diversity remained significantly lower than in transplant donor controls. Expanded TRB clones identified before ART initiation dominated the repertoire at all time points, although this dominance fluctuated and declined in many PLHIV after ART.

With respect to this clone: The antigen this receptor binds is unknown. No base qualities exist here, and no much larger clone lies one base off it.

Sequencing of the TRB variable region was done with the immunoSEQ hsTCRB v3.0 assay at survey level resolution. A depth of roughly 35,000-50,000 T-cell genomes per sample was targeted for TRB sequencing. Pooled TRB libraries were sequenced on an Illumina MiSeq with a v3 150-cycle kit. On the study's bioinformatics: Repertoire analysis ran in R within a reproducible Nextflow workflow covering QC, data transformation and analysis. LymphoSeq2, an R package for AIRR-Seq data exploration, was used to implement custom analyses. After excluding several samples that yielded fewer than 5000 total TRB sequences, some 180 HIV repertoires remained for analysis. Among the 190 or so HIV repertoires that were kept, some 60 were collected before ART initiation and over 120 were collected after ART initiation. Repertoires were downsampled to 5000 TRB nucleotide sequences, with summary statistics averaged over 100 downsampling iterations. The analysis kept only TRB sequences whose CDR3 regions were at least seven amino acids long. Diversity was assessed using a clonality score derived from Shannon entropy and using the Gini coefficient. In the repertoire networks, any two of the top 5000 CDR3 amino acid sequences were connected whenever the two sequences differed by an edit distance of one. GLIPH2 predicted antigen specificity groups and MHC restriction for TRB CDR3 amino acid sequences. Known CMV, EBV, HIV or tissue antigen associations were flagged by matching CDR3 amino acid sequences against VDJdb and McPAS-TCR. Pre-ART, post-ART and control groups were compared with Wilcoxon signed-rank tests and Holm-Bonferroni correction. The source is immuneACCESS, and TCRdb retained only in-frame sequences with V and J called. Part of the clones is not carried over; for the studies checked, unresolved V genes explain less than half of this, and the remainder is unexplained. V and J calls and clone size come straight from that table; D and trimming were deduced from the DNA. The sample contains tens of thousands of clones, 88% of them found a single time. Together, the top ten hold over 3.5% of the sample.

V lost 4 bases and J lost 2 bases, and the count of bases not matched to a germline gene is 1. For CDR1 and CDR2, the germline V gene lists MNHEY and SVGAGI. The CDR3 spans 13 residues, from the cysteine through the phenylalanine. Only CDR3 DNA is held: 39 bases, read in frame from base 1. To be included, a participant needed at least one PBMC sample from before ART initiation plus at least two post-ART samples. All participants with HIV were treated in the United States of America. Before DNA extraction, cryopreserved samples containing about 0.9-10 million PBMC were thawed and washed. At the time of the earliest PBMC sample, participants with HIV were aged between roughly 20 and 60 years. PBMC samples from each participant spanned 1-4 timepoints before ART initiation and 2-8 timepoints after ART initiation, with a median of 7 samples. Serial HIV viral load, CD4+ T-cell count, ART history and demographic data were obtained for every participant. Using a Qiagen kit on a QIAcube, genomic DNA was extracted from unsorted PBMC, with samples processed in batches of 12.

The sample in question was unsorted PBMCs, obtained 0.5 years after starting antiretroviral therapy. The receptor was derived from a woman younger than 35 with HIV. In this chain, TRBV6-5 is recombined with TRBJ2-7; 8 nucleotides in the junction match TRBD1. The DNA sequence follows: TGTGCCAGCAGTTGGGGACAGGCCTACGAGCAGTACTTC. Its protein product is CASSWGQAYEQYF.